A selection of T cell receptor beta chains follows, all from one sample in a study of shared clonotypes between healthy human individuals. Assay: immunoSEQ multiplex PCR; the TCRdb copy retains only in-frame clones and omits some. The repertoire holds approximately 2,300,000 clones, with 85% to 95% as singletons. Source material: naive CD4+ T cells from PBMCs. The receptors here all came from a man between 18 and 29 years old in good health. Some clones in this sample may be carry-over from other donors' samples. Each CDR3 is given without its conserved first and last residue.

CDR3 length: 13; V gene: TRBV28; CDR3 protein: ASSLLQGWGETQY
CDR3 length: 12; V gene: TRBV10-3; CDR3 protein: AISESGLTYEQY
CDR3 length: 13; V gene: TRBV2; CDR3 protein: ASSSDRRNTGELF
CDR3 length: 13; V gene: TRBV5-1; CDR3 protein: ASSILAGVDNEQF
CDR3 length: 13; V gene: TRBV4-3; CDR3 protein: ASSQVLHREEKLF
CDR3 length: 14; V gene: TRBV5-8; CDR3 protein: ASSPGQGTNRETQY
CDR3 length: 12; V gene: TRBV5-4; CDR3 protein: ASSLGGTGYGYT
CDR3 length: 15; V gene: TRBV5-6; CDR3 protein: ASSLLASGSRTGELF
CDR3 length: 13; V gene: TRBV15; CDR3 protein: ATSSRGGRTGELF
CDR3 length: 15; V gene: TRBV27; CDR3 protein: ASSILPGLATTGELF
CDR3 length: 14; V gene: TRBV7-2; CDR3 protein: ASSSRPLSSGNTIY
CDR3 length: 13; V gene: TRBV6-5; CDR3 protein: ASSRPGGRNNEQF
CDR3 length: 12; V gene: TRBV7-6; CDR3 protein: ASSLGDFQTEQY
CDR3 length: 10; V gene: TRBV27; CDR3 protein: ASSPSGTPLH
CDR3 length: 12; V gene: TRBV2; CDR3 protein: ASSPDSSNQPQH
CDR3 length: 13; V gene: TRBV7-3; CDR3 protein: ASSATQSSYNEQF
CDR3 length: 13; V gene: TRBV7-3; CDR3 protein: ASSLKREDDNEQF
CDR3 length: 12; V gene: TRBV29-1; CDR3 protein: SVARALPIYEQY
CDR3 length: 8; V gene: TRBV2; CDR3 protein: ASGSVGRY
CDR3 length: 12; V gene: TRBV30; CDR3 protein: AWSPGPNQETQY
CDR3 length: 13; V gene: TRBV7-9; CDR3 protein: ASSLDVGSYNEQF
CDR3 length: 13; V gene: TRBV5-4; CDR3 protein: ASSQDGTGSAGYT